Each of the 13 T cell receptor beta chains below was sequenced from the same sample in a study of T cells in Graves' hyperthyroidism and ophthalmopathy. TCR beta CDR3 sequences were amplified from RNA transcripts. During a first-round RT-PCR of the TCR CDR3, the HTBI primer set was used. TCRdb re-called the multiplex PCR reads with MiXCR, one entry per CDR3 protein. The sample consists of fewer than 400,000 distinct CDR3 sequences, 15% to 20% of them appearing once. Sequences were obtained from blood. Every receptor here comes from a man younger than 40 with Graves' hyperthyroidism.

The chain recombines TRBV6-1 with TRBJ1-5; TRBD1 aligns across 9 bases. The CDR3 is 16 amino acids. Germline CDR1 reads MNHNS; CDR2 reads SASEGT. V dropped 6 bases and J dropped 2; count of bases not matched to a gene: 8. This chain's CDR3 is CASRGDREGRNQPQHF. The CDR3 DNA reads TGTGCCAGCAGAGGGGACAGGGAGGGTCGCAATCAGCCCCAGCATTTT.

This clonotype was detected many times. The CDR3 DNA is TGTGCCAGCAGTTTATTCGAGGGGAGTGAGCAGTTCTTC. This encodes CASSLFEGSEQFF. This chain links TRBV28 with TRBJ2-1; perhaps D is TRBD1 or TRBD2 (5 bases each). This CDR3 spans 13 amino acids. Per germline, CDR1 MDHEN and CDR2 SYDVKM. V lost 1 base and J 9 bases, leaving 10 bases between the germline ends.

This clonotype was seen more than once but under ten times. This rearrangement joins TRBV19 to TRBJ1-1; D is unresolved. Trimming took 8 bases from V and 8 from J, leaving 30 bases between them. CDR3 length equals 17 residues. Per germline, CDR1 LNHDA and CDR2 SQIVND (reference sequence). CDR3 loop: CASSRKPRTLEGREAFF. For the CDR3, the DNA is TGTGCCAGTTCACGAAAACCCCGGACTCTCGAGGGCAGGGAAGCTTTCTTT.

This rearrangement joins TRBV6-1 to TRBJ1-2; unclear D gene. Germline values: CDR1 MNHNS, CDR2 SASEGT. Trimming removed 7 bases from V and 4 bases from J, with 16 bases in between. The CDR3 is 14 amino acids. CDR3 sequence reads: CASTRSRTSYGYTF. The CDR3 nucleotides read TGTGCCAGCACCCGCTCCCGAACGTCCTATGGCTACACCTTC.

This clonotype was counted a single time. This sequence joins TRBV24-1 and TRBJ2-2; 7 bases agree with TRBD1. After removal of 2 bases from V and 5 bases from J, the junction contained 13 bases not matched to a gene. In germline, CDR1 is KGHDR, CDR2 SFDVKD. The CDR3 is 18 residues long. The CDR3 bases are TGTGCCACCAGTGATTGGGATATCCGAGACAGGGATACCGGGGAGCTGTTTTTT. Its protein is CATSDWDIRDRDTGELFF.

This clonotype appeared many times. This chain uses TRBV30 with TRBJ1-2; D call uncertain. Germline loops: CDR1 GTSNPN, CDR2 SVGIG (reference sequence). V was trimmed by 2 bases and J by 2 bases, leaving 9 bases between them. This CDR3 has 13 residues. CDR3 sequence (DNA): TGTGCCTGGAGTAGGGAACAGAACTATGGCTACACCTTC. Translated, it gives CAWSREQNYGYTF.

This sequence joins TRBV3-1 and TRBJ1-1; D remains unclear. The V and J ends lost 3 bases and 10 bases respectively, with 9 bases between them. Looked up from germline, CDR1 is LGHDT and CDR2 is YNNKEL (reference sequence). The CDR3 has 11 amino acids. This chain's CDR3 is CASSHGIGAFF. CDR3 coding DNA: TGTGCCAGCAGCCACGGGATTGGAGCTTTCTTT.

This clonotype was found many times. The rearrangement uses TRBV30 and TRBJ2-5; TRBD1 agrees at 7 bases. The CDR3 totals 13 residues. V was pared by 4 bases and J by 9 bases, with 11 bases of the junction left unmatched. CDR1 and CDR2 from the germline V gene are GTSNPN and SVGIG (reference sequence). CDR3 coding DNA: TGTGCCTGGACCATACAGGGGTCCGAGGCCCAGTACTTC. Translation: CAWTIQGSEAQYF.

There are a few counts of this clonotype. V is TRBV6-1 and J is TRBJ1-4, with D uncertain. The germline V gene encodes CDR1 MNHNS and CDR2 SASEGT. V was trimmed by 5 bases and J by 0 bases, leaving 10 bases between them. The CDR3 is 15 residues long. In DNA, the CDR3 is TGTGCCAGCAGTTATGTCGGGTCAACTAATGAAAAACTGTTTTTT. This encodes CASSYVGSTNEKLFF.

The chain has TRBV7-3 and TRBJ2-5; the D is unclear. In germline, CDR1 is SGHTA, CDR2 FQGTGA. The CDR3 has 13 residues. Deletions cut 4 bases from V and 5 bases from J, with 11 bases between. CDR3 in amino acids: CASSSRPGETQYF. The CDR3, as DNA: TGTGCCAGCAGCTCGAGACCCGGCGAGACCCAGTACTTC.

The genes are TRBV7-9 and TRBJ2-6; D call uncertain. The CDR3 runs to 19 residues. V lost 3 bases and J lost 2, with 20 bases in between. Germline assignment: CDR1 SEHNR and CDR2 FQNEAQ (reference sequence). CDR3 in DNA: TGTGCCAGCAGCTTTTGGATTGGGCCGGCCCAAACTGGGGCCAACGTCCTGACTTTC. Its protein product is CASSFWIGPAQTGANVLTF.

This clonotype was observed a few times. This chain connects TRBV4-1 to TRBJ2-3; TRBD2 is a possible D gene (6 bases). V was shortened by 1 base and J by 6 bases, with 11 bases between the two germline ends. Looked up from germline, CDR1 is MGHRA and CDR2 is YSYEKL. The CDR3 contains 14 residues. DNA of the CDR3: TGCGCCAGCAGCCAAGGGGACTCGGGGGATACGCAGTATTTT. Protein: CASSQGDSGDTQYF.

This clonotype appeared many times. V gene TRBV7-9 combines with J gene TRBJ2-7; 14 positions match TRBD2. This CDR3 spans 14 amino acids. Germline V gene lookup returns CDR1 SEHNR and CDR2 FQNEAQ (reference sequence). V gave up 4 bases and J gave up 5 bases; unmatched junction bases: 1. The CDR3 region is CASSWGLAGDEQYF. In nucleotides, the CDR3 is TGTGCCAGCAGCTGGGGACTAGCGGGGGACGAGCAGTACTTC.